This TCR beta chain stems from a study of blood T cells in healthy people across ages. This CDR3 has 17 residues. Unmatched junction bases numbered 5, after V lost 5 bases and J lost 0 bases. CDR1 SGHTA and CDR2 FQGTGA come from the germline V gene. Next came a second PCR, run for 7 to 11 cycles, which used a sample-barcoded 5' primer along with a J-beta primer mix. TCRdb reprocessed the 5' RACE reads via MiXCR and lists one record per CDR3 protein. Of about 1.5 million distinct CDR3 sequences in the sample, roughly 43% are singletons; the top ten hold approximately 4.1%. This sequence was found in a young woman in good health. V gene TRBV7-3 combines with J gene TRBJ2-1, with 12 positions matching TRBD2. The sample consisted of blood. DNA of the CDR3: TGTGCCAGCAGCCCCACTAGCGGGAGGATCTCCTACAATGAGCAGTTCTTC. Translating it yields CASSPTSGRISYNEQFF.